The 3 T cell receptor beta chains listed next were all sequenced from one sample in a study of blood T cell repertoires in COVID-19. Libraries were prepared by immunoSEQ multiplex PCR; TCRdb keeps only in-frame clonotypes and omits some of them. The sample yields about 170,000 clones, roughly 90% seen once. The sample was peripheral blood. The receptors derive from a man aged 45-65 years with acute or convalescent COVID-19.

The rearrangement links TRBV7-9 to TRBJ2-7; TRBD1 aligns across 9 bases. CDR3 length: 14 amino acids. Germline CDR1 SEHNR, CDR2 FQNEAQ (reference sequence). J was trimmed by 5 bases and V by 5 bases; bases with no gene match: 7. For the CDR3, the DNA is TGTGCCAGCAGCGCCGGGACAGGGAAGCACGAGCAGTACTTC. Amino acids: CASSAGTGKHEQYF.

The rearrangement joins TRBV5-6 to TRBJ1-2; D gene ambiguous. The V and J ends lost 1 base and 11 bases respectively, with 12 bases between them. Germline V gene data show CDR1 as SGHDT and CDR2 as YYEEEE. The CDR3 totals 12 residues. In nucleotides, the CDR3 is TGTGCCAGCAGCTTGAACTGGTCTGAATACACCTTC. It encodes CASSLNWSEYTF.

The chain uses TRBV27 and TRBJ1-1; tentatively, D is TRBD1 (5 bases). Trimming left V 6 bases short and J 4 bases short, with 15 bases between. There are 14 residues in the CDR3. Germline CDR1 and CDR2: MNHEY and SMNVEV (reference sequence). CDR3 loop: CASSPGTSSTEAFF. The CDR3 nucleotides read TGTGCCAGCAGCCCTGGGACTTCGAGCACTGAAGCTTTCTTT.